This is a list of T cell receptor beta chains from one sample in a study of cytomegalovirus exposure and HLA in healthy donors. Sequenced by immunoSEQ multiplex PCR; TCRdb stores in-frame clones only, minus some. There are under 150,000 clones in the sample; about 80% occur only once, and less than 1.5% lies in the top ten. The source material was PBMCs. Receptors were obtained from a girl aged 2 to 10 in good health and CMV-seronegative. Each CDR3 is given with its conserved first and last residue. A D gene is named only where the DNA matches it firmly. Some rows have no size entry. The others give once, few or many, or a class for an expanded clone.

size	J	V	D	DNA	CDR3
NA	TRBJ1-1	TRBV7-3	NA	TGTGCCAGCAGCTTGGGGGGGGTGAACACTGAAGCTTTCTTT	CASSLGGVNTEAFF
NA	TRBJ2-1	TRBV14	NA	TGTGCCAGCAGCCAGGAGGGAAATGAGCAGTTCTTC	CASSQEGNEQFF
NA	TRBJ2-1	TRBV18	TRBD2	TGTGCCAGCTCACCGAGACTAGCGGGAGGTAGGGATGAGCAGTTCTTC	CASSPRLAGGRDEQFF
NA	TRBJ1-1	TRBV5-8	NA	NA	CASSFLWRTEAFF
NA	TRBJ1-4	TRBV5-1	TRBD1	TGCGCCAGCAGCTTGGGGGACAGGCATGAAAAACTGTTTTTT	CASSLGDRHEKLFF
NA	TRBJ2-1	TRBV7-2	NA	TGTGCCAGCAGCACGTCCTGGCAGTACAATGAGCAGTTCTTC	CASSTSWQYNEQFF
NA	TRBJ2-7	TRBV25-1	NA	TGTGCCAGCAGTGAATTAGTAACAGGTTCCTACGAGCAGTACTTC	CASSELVTGSYEQYF
once	TRBJ2-1	TRBV4-3	NA	TGCGCCAGCAGCCAAGGTTGGGGGGATAGTTCCTACAATGAGCAGTTCTTC	CASSQGWGDSSYNEQFF
NA	TRBJ2-1	TRBV6-5	NA	TGTGCCAGCAGTTACCGTCGACAGGGAGGCTACAATGAGCAGTTCTTC	CASSYRRQGGYNEQFF
NA	TRBJ2-5	TRBV30	NA	TGTGCCTGGAGTGGAGCTCGTCCGCAAGAGACCCAGTACTTC	CAWSGARPQETQYF
NA	TRBJ1-1	TRBV4-1	NA	TGCGCCAGCAGCCAAGTTTATGCCGAGCTGTGGACTGAAGCTTTCTTT	CASSQVYAELWTEAFF
NA	TRBJ2-7	TRBV28	TRBD2	TGTGCCAGCAGTTTATTGGCTAGCGGGAGTTCGTACTTC	CASSLLASGSSYF
NA	TRBJ1-1	TRBV4-2	TRBD1	TGTGCCAGCAGCCTGGCCACAGGGGTGAGCACTGAAGCTTTCTTT	CASSLATGVSTEAFF
NA	TRBJ2-1	TRBV4-1	NA	TGCGCCAGCAGCCAAGATAGGGGTGGTCTCGTCGGCAATGAGCAGTTCTTC	CASSQDRGGLVGNEQFF
NA	TRBJ1-2	TRBV29-1	NA	TGCAGCGTTGATACAGGGTGGGAGGGCTACACCTTC	CSVDTGWEGYTF
NA	TRBJ2-6	TRBV27	TRBD1	TGTGCCAGCAGATGGACAGGGAACTCTGGGGCCAACGTCCTGACTTTC	CASRWTGNSGANVLTF
NA	TRBJ2-6	TRBV6-1	NA	TGTGCCAGCAGTGAAGCGCTATCTGGGGCCAACGTCCTGACTTTC	CASSEALSGANVLTF
NA	TRBJ2-1	TRBV6-4	TRBD2	TGTGCCAGCAGTGATAGTAGCGGGAGTAACCCCAATGAGCAGTTCTTC	CASSDSSGSNPNEQFF
NA	TRBJ2-1	TRBV27	NA	TGTGCCAGCAGTTCTATTACGGGGAGCGGAGGTTTCAATGAGCAGTTCTTC	CASSSITGSGGFNEQFF
NA	TRBJ2-7	TRBV19	TRBD2	TGTGCCAGTAGTATAGGAGGACTAGATGGGTACGAGCAGTACTTC	CASSIGGLDGYEQYF
once	TRBJ2-2	TRBV4-1	TRBD1	TGCGCCAGCAGCTGGGATACAGGGGGCCCCGGGGAGCTGTTTTTT	CASSWDTGGPGELFF
NA	TRBJ2-1	TRBV7-3	NA	TGTGCCAGCAGCTTAACTGCGGGAACCTACAATGAGCAGTTCTTC	CASSLTAGTYNEQFF
NA	TRBJ2-1	TRBV6-1	TRBD2	TGTGCCAGCAGTGACGGGACTAGCGGGCGTTACAATGAGCAGTTCTTC	CASSDGTSGRYNEQFF
NA	TRBJ2-7	TRBV7-2	TRBD2	TGTGCCAGCAGCTTAGCGGGAGGGAATGCCTACGAGCAGTACTTC	CASSLAGGNAYEQYF
NA	TRBJ2-5	TRBV5-1	TRBD2	TGCGCCAGCAGCTCTAGCGGGAAAGGTGAGACCCAGTACTTC	CASSSSGKGETQYF
NA	TRBJ2-2	TRBV27	NA	TGTGCCAGCAGTTTATCGGTATGGGACTCCCTCACCGGGGAGCTGTTTTTT	CASSLSVWDSLTGELFF
once	TRBJ1-1	TRBV7-3	NA	TGTGCCAGCAGAAGAGACAGGAACACTGAAGCTTTCTTT	CASRRDRNTEAFF
NA	TRBJ2-3	TRBV5-6	NA	TGTGCCAGCAGCTTCGGTACAGATACGCAGTATTTT	CASSFGTDTQYF
NA	TRBJ1-5	TRBV19	NA	TGTGCCATCGGGGACAACCTAAATCAGCCCCAGCATTTT	CAIGDNLNQPQHF
NA	TRBJ2-5	TRBV25-1	NA	TGTGCCAGCAGTGAACAGACTGCGGCCCTACGAGAGACCCAGTACTTC	CASSEQTAALRETQYF
NA	TRBJ2-2	TRBV28	NA	TGTGCCAGCTGCCTACAGGGACCTCAGAACACCGGGGAGCTGTTTTTT	CASCLQGPQNTGELFF
once	TRBJ2-6	TRBV4-2	NA	TGTGCCAGCAGCCGCGGCAGCTCTGGGGCCAACGTCCTGACTTTC	CASSRGSSGANVLTF
NA	TRBJ1-2	TRBV2	NA	TGTGCCAGCGCCCGAGATGTCTATGGCTACACCTTC	CASARDVYGYTF
NA	TRBJ2-5	TRBV15	NA	TGTGCCACCAGCAGAGATCCCCCTCCCCCCGGGACAACTTGGGAGCAGTACTTC	CATSRDPPPPGTTWEQYF
NA	TRBJ1-5	TRBV30	NA	TGTGCCTGGAGTCGAGGAGGGAATAGCAATCAGCCCCAGCATTTT	CAWSRGGNSNQPQHF
NA	TRBJ2-3	TRBV28	NA	TGTGCCAGCAGTTATTTCTGGGAGCGATTGGGAAACACAGATACGCAGTATTTT	CASSYFWERLGNTDTQYF
NA	TRBJ2-7	TRBV14	NA	TGTGCCAGCAGCCAAAGAGGCAGAGCGTACTTC	CASSQRGRAYF
NA	TRBJ2-3	TRBV2	TRBD2	TGTGCCAGCAGGGATAAGCGGGGGCCCACAGATACGCAGTATTTT	CASRDKRGPTDTQYF
NA	TRBJ1-4	TRBV5-1	TRBD1	TGCGCCAGCAGCTTGGGAGGCAGGGGGCAAGAAAAACTGTTTTTT	CASSLGGRGQEKLFF
NA	TRBJ2-7	TRBV7-2	NA	TGTGCCAGCAGCCACCCCGAAATACAGAGAAATAGAGCTTACGAGCAGTACTTC	CASSHPEIQRNRAYEQYF
NA	TRBJ1-1	TRBV4-2	NA	TGTGCCAGCAGCCAAGAGTCTCGACAGGATATGATGAACACTGAAGCTTTCTTT	CASSQESRQDMMNTEAFF
NA	TRBJ1-4	TRBV29-1	TRBD1	TGCAGCGTCTCGGACAGGGGAGGGGAAAAACTGTTTTTT	CSVSDRGGEKLFF
NA	TRBJ2-7	TRBV9	NA	TGTGCCAGCAGCGCTGCGGACAGGGAGGGCGAGCAGTACTTC	CASSAADREGEQYF
NA	TRBJ2-7	TRBV30	NA	TGTGCCTGGAGTCAGGACTCCTACGAGCAGTACTTC	CAWSQDSYEQYF